This T cell receptor beta chain was recorded in a study of T cell responses to AZD1222 COVID-19 vaccine. CDR1 KGHDR and CDR2 SFDVKD come from the germline V gene. The CDR3 loop spans 16 amino acids. The V end lost 3 bases, the J end lost 2 bases, and 15 bases lay between the germline ends. Whole-study findings and limits: At baseline, just a handful of AZD1222 recipients tested seropositive.

As for this clone: The antigen is unknown.

TCRdb's copy holds only in-frame clones and misses some; the assay was immunoSEQ multiplex PCR. The data hold approximately 220,000 clones, with 85% to 95% observed a single time. This TCR was recovered from an adult in good health. V and J are TRBV24-1 and TRBJ1-2; D is unclear. The sample was peripheral blood, taken on day 0 of MenACWY control vaccination. The CDR3 region is CATSDRKHSWNYGYTF. For the CDR3, the DNA is TGTGCCACCAGTGATAGGAAGCACAGTTGGAACTATGGCTACACCTTC.